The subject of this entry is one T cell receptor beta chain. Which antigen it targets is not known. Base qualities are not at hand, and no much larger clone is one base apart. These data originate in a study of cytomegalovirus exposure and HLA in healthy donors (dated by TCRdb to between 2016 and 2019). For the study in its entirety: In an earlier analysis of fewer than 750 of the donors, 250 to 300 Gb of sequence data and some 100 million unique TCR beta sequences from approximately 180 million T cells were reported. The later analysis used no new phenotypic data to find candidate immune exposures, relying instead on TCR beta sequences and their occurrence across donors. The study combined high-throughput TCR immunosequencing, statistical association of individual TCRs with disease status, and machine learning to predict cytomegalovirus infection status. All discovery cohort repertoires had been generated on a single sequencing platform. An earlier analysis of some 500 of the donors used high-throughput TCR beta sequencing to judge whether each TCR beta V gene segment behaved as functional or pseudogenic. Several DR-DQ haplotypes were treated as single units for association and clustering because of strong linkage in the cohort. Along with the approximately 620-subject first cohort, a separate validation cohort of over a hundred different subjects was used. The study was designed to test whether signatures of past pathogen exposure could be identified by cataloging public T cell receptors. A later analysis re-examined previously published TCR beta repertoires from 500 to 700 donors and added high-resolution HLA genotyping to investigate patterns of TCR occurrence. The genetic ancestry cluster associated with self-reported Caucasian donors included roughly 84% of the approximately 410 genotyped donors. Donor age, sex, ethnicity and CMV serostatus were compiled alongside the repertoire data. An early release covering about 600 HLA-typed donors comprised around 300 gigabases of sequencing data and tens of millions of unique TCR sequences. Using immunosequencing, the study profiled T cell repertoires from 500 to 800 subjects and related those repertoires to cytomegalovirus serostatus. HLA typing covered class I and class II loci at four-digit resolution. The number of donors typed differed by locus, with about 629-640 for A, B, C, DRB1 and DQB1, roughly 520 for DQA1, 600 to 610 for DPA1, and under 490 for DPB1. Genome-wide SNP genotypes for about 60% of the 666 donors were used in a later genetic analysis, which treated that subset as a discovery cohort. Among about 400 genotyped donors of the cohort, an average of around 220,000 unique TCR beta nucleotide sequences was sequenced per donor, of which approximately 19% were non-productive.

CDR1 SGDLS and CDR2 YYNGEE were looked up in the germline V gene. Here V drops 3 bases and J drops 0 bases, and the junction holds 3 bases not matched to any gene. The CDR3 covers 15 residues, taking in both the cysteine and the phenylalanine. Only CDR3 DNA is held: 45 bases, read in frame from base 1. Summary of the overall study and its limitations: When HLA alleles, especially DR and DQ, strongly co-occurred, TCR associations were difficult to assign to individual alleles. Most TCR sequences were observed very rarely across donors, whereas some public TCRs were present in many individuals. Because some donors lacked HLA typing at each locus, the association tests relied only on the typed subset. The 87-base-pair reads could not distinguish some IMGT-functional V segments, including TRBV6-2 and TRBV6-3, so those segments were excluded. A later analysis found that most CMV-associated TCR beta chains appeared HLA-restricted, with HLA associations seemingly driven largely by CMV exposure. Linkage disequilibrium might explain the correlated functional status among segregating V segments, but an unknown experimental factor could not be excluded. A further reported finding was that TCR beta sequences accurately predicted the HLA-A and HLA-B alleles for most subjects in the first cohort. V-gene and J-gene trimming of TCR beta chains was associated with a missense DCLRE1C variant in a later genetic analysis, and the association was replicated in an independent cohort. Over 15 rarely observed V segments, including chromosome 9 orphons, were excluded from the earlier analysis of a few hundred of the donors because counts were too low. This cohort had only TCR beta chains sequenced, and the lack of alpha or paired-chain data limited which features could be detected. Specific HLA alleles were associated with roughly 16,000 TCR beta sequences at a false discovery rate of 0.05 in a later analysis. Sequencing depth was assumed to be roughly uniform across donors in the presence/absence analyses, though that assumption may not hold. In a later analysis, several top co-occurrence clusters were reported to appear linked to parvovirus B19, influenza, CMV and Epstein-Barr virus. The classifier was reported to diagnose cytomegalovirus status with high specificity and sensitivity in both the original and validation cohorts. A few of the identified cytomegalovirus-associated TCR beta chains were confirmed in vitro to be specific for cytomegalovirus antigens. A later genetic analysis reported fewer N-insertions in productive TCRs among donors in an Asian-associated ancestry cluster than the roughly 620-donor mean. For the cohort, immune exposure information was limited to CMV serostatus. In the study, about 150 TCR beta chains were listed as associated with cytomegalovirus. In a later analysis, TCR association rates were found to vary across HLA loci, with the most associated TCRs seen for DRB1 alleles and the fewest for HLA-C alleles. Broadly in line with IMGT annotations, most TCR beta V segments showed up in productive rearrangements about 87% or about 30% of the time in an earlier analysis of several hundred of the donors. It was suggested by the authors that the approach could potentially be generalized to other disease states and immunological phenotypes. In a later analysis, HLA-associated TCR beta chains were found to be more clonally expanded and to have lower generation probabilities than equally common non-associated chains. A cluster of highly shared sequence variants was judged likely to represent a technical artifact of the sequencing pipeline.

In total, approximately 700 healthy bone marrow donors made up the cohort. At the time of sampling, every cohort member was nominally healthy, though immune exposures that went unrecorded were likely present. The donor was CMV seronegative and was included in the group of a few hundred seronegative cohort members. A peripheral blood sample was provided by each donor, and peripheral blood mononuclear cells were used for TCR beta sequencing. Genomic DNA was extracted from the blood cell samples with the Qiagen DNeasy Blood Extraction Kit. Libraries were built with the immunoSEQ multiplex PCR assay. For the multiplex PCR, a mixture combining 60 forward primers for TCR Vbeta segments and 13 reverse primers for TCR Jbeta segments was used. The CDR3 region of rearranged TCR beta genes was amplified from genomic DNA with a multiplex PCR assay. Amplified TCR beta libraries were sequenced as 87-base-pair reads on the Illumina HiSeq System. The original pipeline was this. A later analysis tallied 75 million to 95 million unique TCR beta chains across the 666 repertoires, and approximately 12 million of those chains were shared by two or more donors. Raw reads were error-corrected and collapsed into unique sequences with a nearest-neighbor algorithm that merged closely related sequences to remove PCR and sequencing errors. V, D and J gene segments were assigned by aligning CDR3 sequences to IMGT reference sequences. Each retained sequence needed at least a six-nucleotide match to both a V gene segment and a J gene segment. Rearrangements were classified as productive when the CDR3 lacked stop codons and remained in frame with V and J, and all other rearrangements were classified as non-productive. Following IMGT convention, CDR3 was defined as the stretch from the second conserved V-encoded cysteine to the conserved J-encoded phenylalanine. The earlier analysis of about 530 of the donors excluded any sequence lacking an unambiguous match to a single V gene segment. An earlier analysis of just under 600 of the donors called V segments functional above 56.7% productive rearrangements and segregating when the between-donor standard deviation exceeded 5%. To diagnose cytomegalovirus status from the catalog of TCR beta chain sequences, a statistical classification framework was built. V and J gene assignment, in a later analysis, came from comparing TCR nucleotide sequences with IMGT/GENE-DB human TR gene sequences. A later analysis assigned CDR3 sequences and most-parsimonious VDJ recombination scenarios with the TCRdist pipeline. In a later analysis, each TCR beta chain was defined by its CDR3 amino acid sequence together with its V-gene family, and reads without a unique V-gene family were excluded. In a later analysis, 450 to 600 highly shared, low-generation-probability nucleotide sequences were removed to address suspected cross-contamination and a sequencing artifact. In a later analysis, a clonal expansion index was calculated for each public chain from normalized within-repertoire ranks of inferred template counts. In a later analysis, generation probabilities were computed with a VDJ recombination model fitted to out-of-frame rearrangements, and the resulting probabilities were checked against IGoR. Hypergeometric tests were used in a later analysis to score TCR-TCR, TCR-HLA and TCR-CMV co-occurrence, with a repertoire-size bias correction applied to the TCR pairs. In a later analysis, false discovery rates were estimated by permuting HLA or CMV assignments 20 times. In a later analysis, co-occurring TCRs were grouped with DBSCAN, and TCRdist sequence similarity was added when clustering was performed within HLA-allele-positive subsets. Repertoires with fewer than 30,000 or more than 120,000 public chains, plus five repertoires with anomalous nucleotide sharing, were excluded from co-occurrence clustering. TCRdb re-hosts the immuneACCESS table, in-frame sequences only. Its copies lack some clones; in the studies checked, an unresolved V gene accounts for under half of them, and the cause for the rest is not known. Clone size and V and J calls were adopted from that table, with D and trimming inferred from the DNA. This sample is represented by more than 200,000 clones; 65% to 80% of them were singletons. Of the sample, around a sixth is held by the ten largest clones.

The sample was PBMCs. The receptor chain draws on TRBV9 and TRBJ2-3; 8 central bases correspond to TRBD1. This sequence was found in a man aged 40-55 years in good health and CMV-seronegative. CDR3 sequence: CASSDRGASTDTQYF. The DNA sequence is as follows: TGTGCCAGCAGCGACAGGGGGGCGAGCACAGATACGCAGTATTTT. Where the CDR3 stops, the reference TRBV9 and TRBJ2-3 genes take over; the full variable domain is DSGVTQTPKHLITATGQRVTLRCSPRSGDLSVYWYQQSLDQGLQFLIQYYNGEERAKGNILERFSAQQFPDLHSELNLSSLELGDSALYFCASSDRGASTDTQYFGPGTRLTVL.